This entry concerns a single TCR beta chain. Its antigen remains unidentified. This entry belongs to a study of Ad26.COV2.S vaccination and SARS-CoV-2 variants. About the research overall: The vaccine Ad26.COV2.S was put into the muscle once, or twice with 56 days between.

Unmatched junction bases numbered 6, after V lost 4 bases and J lost 5 bases. There are 15 residues in the CDR3. The germline V gene encodes CDR1 KGHSH and CDR2 LQKENI. Study-wide results and caveats: The TCR breadth and depth analyses may have understated or missed part of the total T cell responses.

Stated treatment: roughly 20 received Ad26.COV2.S at low or high dose, single or two shots; 5 received placebo; per-sample allocation not given. Sampling was performed 63 days after the first vaccine or placebo injection. Method: immunoSEQ multiplex PCR; TCRdb's copy keeps in-frame clones and lacks some. The data show around 300,000 clones, approximately 86% seen once. This chain links TRBV18 with TRBJ1-5, with 9 bases matching TRBD1. This clonotype originated in a person between 18 and 59 years old who received the Ad26.COV2.S COVID-19 vaccine or a placebo. The specimen was peripheral blood, collected in a trial of Ad26.COV2.S vaccine versus placebo. Here the CDR3 reads CASSLGDRGYQPQHF. DNA of the CDR3: TGTGCCAGCTCACTCGGTGACAGGGGGTATCAGCCCCAGCATTTT.